This T cell receptor beta chain was observed in a study of blood T cell repertoires in COVID-19. Worth noting for this clone: One junction end disagrees with the germline gene, perhaps due to a read error.

Only in-frame clones appear in the TCRdb table, and some are missing; sequencing was by immunoSEQ multiplex PCR. The repertoire has 470,000 or so clones, around 85% of them found once; the top ten carry roughly 3.2%. This TCR was sampled from a human donor in a cohort sampled during active COVID-19. Source material: peripheral blood.

CDR3 amino acids: CASSQGQPYNSPLHF. In DNA, the CDR3 is TGTGCCAGCAGCCAGGGGCAGCCCTACAATTCACCCCTCCACTTT. The rearrangement links TRBV14 to TRBJ1-6; TRBD1 might be the D (5 bases). Germline V gene data show CDR1 as SGHDN and CDR2 as FVKESK. The CDR3 consists of 15 residues.